This record looks at one TCR beta chain sequence and its context. As yet, its antigen is unknown. TCR beta libraries were prepared from cDNA with unique molecular identifiers. TCRdb reprocessed the PCR reads with MiXCR, giving one entry per CDR3 protein. The sample has almost 700,000 distinct CDR3 sequences, approximately 60% seen once; the top ten hold around 11%. CDR1 MNHEY and CDR2 SMNVEV come from the germline V gene (reference sequence). Between the trimmed V and J ends, which lost 3 bases and 6 bases, there was a span of 21 bases. The CDR3 runs to 16 residues. The data were taken from a study of post-analysis software for immune sequencing data. Study background: Recorded subtypes: relapsing-remitting, secondary progressive, progressive-relapsing; some patients unannotated.

The study's findings and limits: Patients carried roughly five TRBV segments more frequently than controls did, and TRBV5-6, TRBV5-1 and TRBV20-1 were among them. F measure clustering grouped samples strongly by preparation batch. Compared against controls, patients with multiple sclerosis displayed significantly lower normalized Chao1 diversity.

The chain has TRBV27 and TRBJ2-7, with D perhaps being TRBD1 or TRBD2 (5 bases each). The specimen was blood. The clonotype comes from a girl aged 2-9 years with multiple sclerosis. CDR3: CASSFRAFGGAGEQYF. The CDR3 nucleotides are TGTGCCAGCAGTTTTAGGGCCTTTGGGGGAGCTGGCGAGCAGTACTTC.